Listed here are 11 T cell receptor beta chains from one sample, sequenced in a study of T-cell reconstitution after alpha-beta-depleted transplantation in children. Molecular barcoding with unique molecular identifiers was used for the TCRbeta library. Each CDR3 protein gets one entry after TCRdb re-called the PCR reads with MiXCR. Of about a million distinct CDR3 sequences listed, around 30% are singletons. The source was PBMCs, mostly from graft donor cells, collected 360 days after TCRalphabeta/CD19-depleted stem cell transplant. These receptors all stem from a boy less than two years old who had a stem cell transplant for SCID, so the T cells may come from the graft donor.

This clonotype was seen a handful of times. V and J are TRBV20-1 and TRBJ2-7; the D call may be TRBD1 or TRBD2 (5 bases each). Per the germline V gene, CDR1 is DFQATT and CDR2 is SNEGSKA (reference sequence). V lost 3 bases and J 2 bases, leaving 11 bases between the germline ends. The CDR3 totals 13 residues. In DNA, the CDR3 is TGCAGTGCTAGGTGGGGACCGGCCTACGAGCAGTACTTC. Its translation is CSARWGPAYEQYF.

The chain couples TRBV27 to TRBJ1-4; D is unresolved. The V end lost 6 bases, the J end lost 8 bases, and 19 bases lay between the germline ends. Germline-derived CDR1 and CDR2 are MNHEY and SMNVEV (reference sequence). The CDR3 has 15 residues. CDR3 bases: TGTGCCAGCAGAAGACAAGGGAACAGAGGGGAAAAACTGTTTTTT. Protein: CASRRQGNRGEKLFF.

The chain is built from TRBV7-9 and TRBJ1-6; 7 bases are a match to TRBD1. Germline V gene data show CDR1 as SEHNR and CDR2 as FQNEAQ (reference sequence). Trimming at V came to 5 bases and at J to 7 bases, leaving 5 bases not matched to a gene. This CDR3 comprises 14 residues. The DNA for the CDR3 is TGTGCCAGCAGCCCGACAGGGCTCAATTCACCCCTCCACTTT. It specifies CASSPTGLNSPLHF. The full variable domain, with the rest looked up from reference TRBV7-9 and TRBJ1-6, is DTGVSQNPRHKITKRGQNVTFRCDPISEHNRLYWYRQTLGQGPEFLTYFQNEAQLEKSRLLSDRFSAERPKGSFSTLEIQRTEQGDSAMYLCASSPTGLNSPLHFGNGTRLTVT.

This clonotype was seen only a few times. The chain recombines TRBV4-3 with TRBJ1-1; D ambiguous. Germline V gene data show CDR1 as LGHNA and CDR2 as YSLEER. This CDR3 is 14 amino acids long. V dropped 4 bases and J dropped 6 bases, with 15 bases sitting between them. CDR3 region: CASSPTTYSAEAFF. CDR3 nucleotide sequence: TGCGCCAGCAGCCCCACGACTTATTCAGCTGAAGCTTTCTTT.

In this sample, this clonotype turned up a few times. This chain connects TRBV7-9 to TRBJ2-7; D may correspond to TRBD1 or TRBD2 (5 bases each). V was clipped by 3 bases and J by 4 bases, with 10 bases between them. CDR1 and CDR2 (germline): SEHNR, FQNEAQ (reference sequence). This CDR3 is 13 amino acids long. CDR3 sequence: CASSFGTLYEQYF. As DNA, the CDR3 is TGTGCCAGCAGCTTTGGGACCTTATACGAGCAGTACTTC.

This clonotype was observed a handful of times. The chain recombines TRBV7-2 with TRBJ2-2, with no clear D. Trimming removed 5 bases from V and 3 bases from J, with 19 bases in between. The CDR3 totals 17 residues. The germline CDR1 and CDR2 sequences are SGHTA and FQGNSA. CDR3 region: CASSLYSRTRDTGELFF. The CDR3 bases are TGTGCCAGCAGCCTATATAGCCGGACCCGCGACACCGGGGAGCTGTTTTTT.

The J gene is TRBJ1-1, the V gene TRBV7-3, with D possibly matching TRBD1 (5 bases). The germline V gene encodes CDR1 SGHTA and CDR2 FQGTGA. Deletions cut 2 bases from V and 2 bases from J, with 18 bases between. The CDR3 contains 17 residues. This CDR3 is CASSLWGGKLVNTEAFF. CDR3 DNA: TGTGCCAGCAGCTTATGGGGGGGTAAACTAGTTAACACTGAAGCTTTCTTT.

The chain is built from TRBV5-1 and TRBJ2-5; perhaps TRBD1 as D (5 bases). CDR3 size: 14 residues. The V end was cut by 4 bases, the J end by 1 base, with 11 bases between. Germline V CDR1 and CDR2: SGHRS, YFSETQ. The CDR3 sequence is CASSTRAVQETQYF. DNA of the CDR3: TGCGCCAGCAGCACCAGGGCAGTCCAAGAGACCCAGTACTTC.

The J gene is TRBJ2-1, the V gene TRBV12-3 or TRBV12-4; D call uncertain. V was pared by 3 bases and J by 9 bases, with 12 bases between. This CDR3 has 13 amino acids. The CDR3 sequence: CASSFLVPGEQFF. The CDR3 DNA reads as TGTGCCAGCAGTTTTCTGGTTCCCGGTGAGCAGTTCTTC.

This clonotype appeared a few times. This chain uses TRBV20-1 with TRBJ2-3; D unresolved. In germline, CDR1 is DFQATT, CDR2 SNEGSKA (reference sequence). This CDR3 is 12 amino acids long. With 0 bases removed from V and 12 bases from J, the gap between germline ends came to 13 bases. CDR3 loop: CSARDRGWSQYF. The CDR3 DNA reads TGCAGTGCTAGAGATCGTGGGTGGTCCCAGTATTTT.

The table lists this clonotype with a count of one. The chain carries TRBV7-2 and TRBJ2-3, with a weak D call TRBD2 (6 bases). The germline V gene encodes CDR1 SGHTA and CDR2 FQGNSA. V dropped 1 base and J dropped 6 bases, with 14 bases sitting between them. The CDR3 length is 15 residues. In nucleotides, the CDR3 is TGTGCCAGCAGCTTAGTGCCGGGACTTTCGGATACGCAGTATTTT. Translating it yields CASSLVPGLSDTQYF.